This record covers a single TCR beta chain. Its target is not known. V lost 2 bases and J 8 bases, leaving 4 bases between the germline ends. Germline CDR1 reads PRHDT; CDR2 reads FYEKMQ (reference sequence). The length of the CDR3 is 11 residues. Sequencing was performed with immunoSEQ multiplex PCR; in TCRdb, only in-frame clones are kept and a portion is missing. The table records 25,000 to 35,000 clones, roughly 83% of them present only once. The entry originates in a study of OX40 agonist ivuxolimab in advanced cancers. The wider study: The patients received ivuxolimab by intravenous route every 2 weeks at 0.01 to 10 mg/kg. Patients were roughly 81% male with ages roughly 23 to 79, mean about 60.

Points from the study as a whole: Some patients without response likewise showed low normalized clonal expansion.

Anyone with autoimmune disease history or systemic immunosuppression was excluded. This chain joins TRBV13 and TRBJ2-1; D remains ambiguous. The clonotype comes from an adult with an advanced solid tumor such as melanoma, head and neck, liver or kidney cancer. Source: CD4+ or CD8+ T cells sorted from blood, taken in a trial of the OX40 agonist ivuxolimab. The CDR3 is CASSLTDEQFF. The CDR3 nucleotides read TGTGCCAGCAGCTTAACCGATGAGCAGTTCTTC.